This T cell receptor beta chain originates from a study of Tregs in tolerant kidney transplant recipients. Findings of the study overall: This study did not directly address biological reproducibility. Tregs expanded with activated donor B cells seemed most donor-specific.

As to this clone: Its specificity is unknown.

The assay was immunoSEQ multiplex PCR, and TCRdb's table has in-frame clones only and misses some. The profile shows around 61,000 clones, approximately 89% of them singletons. Recipients received nonmyeloablative bone marrow transplants from related graft donors, with transient mixed chimerism. The length of the CDR3 is 15 residues. V lost 4 bases and J lost 1; bases outside the gene matches: 5. Germline V CDR1 and CDR2: LNHDA, SQIVND (reference sequence). The rearrangement uses TRBV19 and TRBJ2-5, with 8 nucleotides matching TRBD2. The sample consisted of CD4+ T cells from blood (PBMCs), taken 6 months after the transplant. This TCR derives from a human patient who received a combined kidney and bone marrow transplant. A share of the T cells may be of graft donor origin. CDR3 in amino acids: CASSTRGTSQETQYF. The CDR3 coding sequence is TGTGCCAGTAGTACGCGGGGGACTAGCCAAGAGACCCAGTACTTC.